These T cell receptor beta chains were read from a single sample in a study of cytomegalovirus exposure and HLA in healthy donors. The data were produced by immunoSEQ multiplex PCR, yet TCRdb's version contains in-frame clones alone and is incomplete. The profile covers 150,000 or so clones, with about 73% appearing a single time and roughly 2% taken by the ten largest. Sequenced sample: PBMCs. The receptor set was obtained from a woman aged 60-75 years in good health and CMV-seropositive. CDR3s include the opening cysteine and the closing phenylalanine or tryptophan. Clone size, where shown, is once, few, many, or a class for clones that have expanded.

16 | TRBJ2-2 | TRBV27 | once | CASSRPSSPNTGELFF
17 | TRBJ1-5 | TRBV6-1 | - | CASSEDGGGYSNQPQHF
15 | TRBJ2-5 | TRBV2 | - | CASSEVGLAVRAQYF
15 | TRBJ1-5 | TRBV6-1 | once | CASSLGQGSNQPQHF
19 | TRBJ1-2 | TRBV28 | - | CASSGDRGQGLRAIDGYTF
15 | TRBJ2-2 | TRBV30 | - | CAWSAGTPNTGELFF
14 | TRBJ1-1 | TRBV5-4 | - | CASSDGQGDTEAFF
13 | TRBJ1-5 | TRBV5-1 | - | CASSLEGVQPQHF
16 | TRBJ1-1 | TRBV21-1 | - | CASSRGQGDMNTEAFF
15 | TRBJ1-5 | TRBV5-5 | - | CASSLGGASNQPQHF
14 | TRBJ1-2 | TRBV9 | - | CASSGDSANYGYTF
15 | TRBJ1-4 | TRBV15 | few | CATSRGSALEEKLFF
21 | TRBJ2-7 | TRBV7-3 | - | CASSPHLPPNPRAGMAYEQYF
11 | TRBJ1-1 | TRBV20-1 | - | CSALSDTEAFF
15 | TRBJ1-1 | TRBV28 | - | CASSPQGLVNTEAFF
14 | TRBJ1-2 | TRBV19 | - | CASSRSSGIYGYTF
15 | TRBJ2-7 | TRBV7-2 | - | CASSRQALAGGEQYF
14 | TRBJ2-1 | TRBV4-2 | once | CASSQETGMVGQFF
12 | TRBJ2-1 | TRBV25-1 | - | CASSEYNNEQFF
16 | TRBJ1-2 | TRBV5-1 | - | CASSLPETGINYGYTF
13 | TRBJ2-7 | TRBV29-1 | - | CSAGTGLSYEQYF
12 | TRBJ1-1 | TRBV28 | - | CASTVVGTEAFF
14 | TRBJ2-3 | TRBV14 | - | CASSPLGGTDTQYF
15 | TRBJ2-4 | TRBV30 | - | CASDRGSQAKNIQYF
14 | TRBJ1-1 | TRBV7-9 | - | CASSSSGQNTEAFF
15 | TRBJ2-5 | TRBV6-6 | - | CASSPRRGTVETQYF
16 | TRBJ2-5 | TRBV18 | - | CASSPIGAAPTETQYF
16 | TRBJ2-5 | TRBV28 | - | CASVIGSGEAQETQYF
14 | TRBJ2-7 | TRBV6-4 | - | CASSTRLEPYEQYF
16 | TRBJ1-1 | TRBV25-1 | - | CASSESRGLANTEAFF